Shown below are 14 T cell receptor beta chains from a single sample sequenced in a study of untreated major depressive disorder. Using immunoSEQ multiplex PCR, the repertoire was profiled, and TCRdb retains in-frame clones only, with some absent. The sample shows under 25,000 clones, more than 90% of them seen only once. Their antigens are not known. Study results and limitations: Compared with controls, depressed patients showed more TRBV05-01 (Vbeta 5.1) usage in CD4+ T cells.

The sequenced sample was CD4+ T cells from PBMCs. These receptor sequences come from a woman between 40 and 50 years old with major depressive disorder.

The chain employs TRBV18 and TRBJ1-5; no reliable D call. CDR3 length: 14 amino acids. Trimming stripped 4 bases from V and 5 bases from J, with 12 bases between. Germline-derived CDR1 and CDR2 are KGHSH and LQKENI. The CDR3 DNA sequence: TGTGCCAGCTCACAGGGTATATGGGATCAGCCCCAGCATTTT. Amino acid sequence: CASSQGIWDQPQHF.

The chain combines TRBV4-2 with TRBJ1-6; 7 bases agree with TRBD1. Germline V gene sequence: CDR1 LGHNA, CDR2 YNFKEQ. This CDR3 region has 15 residues. The trim removed 3 bases at V and 12 bases at J, leaving 11 bases unmatched. This CDR3 is CASSHETGNRRPLHF. In DNA form, the CDR3 reads TGTGCCAGCAGCCATGAGACAGGGAATCGTAGACCCCTCCACTTT.

The rearrangement uses TRBV6-4 and TRBJ2-3; 9 bases agree with TRBD2. The CDR3 contains 16 residues. Trimming took 5 bases from V and 4 from J; bases not matched to a gene: 10. Germline V CDR1 and CDR2: MRHNA, SNTAGT. CDR3 sequence reads: CASSPNLRGGPDTQYF. The CDR3 nucleotides read TGTGCCAGCAGTCCGAACCTGCGGGGGGGCCCAGATACGCAGTATTTT.

The gene calls are TRBV6-5 and TRBJ1-4; 9 bases are shared with TRBD1. Losses at the gene ends were 7 bases for V and 8 bases for J; bases not matched to a gene: 8. The V gene's germline CDR1 is MNHEY and CDR2 SVGAGI. This CDR3 has 14 amino acids. The CDR3 DNA follows: TGTGCCAGCACCGACAGGGGGGAGGAGGAAAAACTGTTTTTT. Translation: CASTDRGEEEKLFF.

The V and J genes are TRBV6-5 and TRBJ1-1; D is perhaps TRBD1 (5 bases). The CDR3 is made up of 12 amino acids. The V end was cut by 8 bases, the J end by 4 bases, with 11 bases between. Germline V gene lookup returns CDR1 MNHEY and CDR2 SVGAGI. This CDR3 reads CASAVQGTEAFF. Here the CDR3 DNA reads TGTGCCAGCGCTGTCCAGGGCACTGAAGCTTTCTTT.

The V and J genes are TRBV9 and TRBJ1-2, with TRBD1 matching over 7 bases. Losses at the gene ends were 5 bases for V and 13 bases for J; bases not matched to a gene: 20. This CDR3 contains 15 residues. Germline V gene sequence: CDR1 SGDLS, CDR2 YYNGEE. The CDR3 DNA reads TGTGCCAGCAGAGTACACCCGCGGGACAGCATACCATTCACCTTC. Its translation is CASRVHPRDSIPFTF.

This clone was counted once. The V call is TRBV2, the J call TRBJ1-2, with a weak D call TRBD1 (5 bases). Trimming stripped 8 bases from V and 2 bases from J, with 15 bases between. The CDR3 is made up of 14 amino acids. Germline CDR1 SNHLY, CDR2 FYNNEI. CDR3 protein: CASGETGTNYGYTF. As DNA, the CDR3 is TGTGCCAGCGGAGAAACCGGGACGAACTATGGCTACACCTTC.

This chain links TRBV6-1 with TRBJ1-1, with D hard to call. The CDR3 runs 11 residues. In germline, CDR1 is MNHNS, CDR2 SASEGT. Trimming removed 8 bases from V and 4 bases from J, with 8 bases in between. CDR3 nucleotide sequence: TGTGCCAGCGTGGGAGGCACTGAAGCTTTCTTT. It translates to CASVGGTEAFF.

The rearrangement joins TRBV7-2 to TRBJ1-2; no clear D gene. The CDR3 runs to 15 residues. Trimming stripped 1 base from V and 7 bases from J, with 16 bases between. Germline CDR1 is SGHTA and CDR2 is FQGNSA. The CDR3 spells CASSLEGTTRSGYTF. For the CDR3, the DNA is TGTGCCAGCAGCTTAGAGGGCACTACCAGGTCTGGCTACACCTTC.

This clone was recorded once. The genes are TRBV4-1 and TRBJ2-2; 10 nucleotides line up with TRBD1. The germline gives CDR1 MGHRA, CDR2 YSYEKL. The CDR3 consists of 17 residues. V lost 3 bases and J lost 5; bases outside the gene matches: 9. CDR3 DNA sequence: TGCGCCAGCAGCCACGACGGACAGGGGGTGAGAACCGGGGAGCTGTTTTTT. The encoded protein is CASSHDGQGVRTGELFF.

The chain combines TRBV9 with TRBJ1-2, with 7 bases fitting TRBD1. Trimming at V came to 4 bases and at J to 4 bases, leaving 10 bases not matched to a gene. The CDR3 spans 15 residues. Germline CDR1 SGDLS, CDR2 YYNGEE. Written as DNA, the CDR3 is TGTGCCAGCAGCCCCGGGACAGTGATTACCTATGGCTACACCTTC. This encodes CASSPGTVITYGYTF.

This clone was seen a single time. J is TRBJ2-7 and V is TRBV7-9; either TRBD1 or TRBD2 may supply D (5 bases each). V was trimmed by 0 bases and J by 12 bases, leaving 15 bases between them. Germline loops: CDR1 SEHNR, CDR2 FQNEAQ (reference sequence). The CDR3 loop spans 13 amino acids. The CDR3 region has the DNA TGTGCCAGCAGCTTAGCGGGTGGGTCAGGGAGGTACGTC. It codes for CASSLAGGSGRYV.

V gene TRBV2 combines with J gene TRBJ2-2, with TRBD2 identical over 9 bases. The J segment lost 3 bases and the V segment lost 0 bases, leaving 2 bases of the junction unmatched. Germline lookup yields CDR1 SNHLY and CDR2 FYNNEI. The CDR3 extends over 16 amino acids. The CDR3 sequence: CASSEAGTSYTGELFF. In DNA, the CDR3 is TGTGCCAGCAGTGAAGCCGGGACTAGCTACACCGGGGAGCTGTTTTTT.

This rearrangement joins TRBV29-1 to TRBJ1-2; D not certain. Germline-derived CDR1 and CDR2 are SQVTM and ANQGSEA. The CDR3 is 12 amino acids. Trimming removed 4 bases from V and 8 bases from J, with 14 bases in between. This CDR3 is CSVVDRVEGYTF. The CDR3 DNA follows: TGCAGCGTTGTAGATCGGGTTGAGGGCTACACCTTC.